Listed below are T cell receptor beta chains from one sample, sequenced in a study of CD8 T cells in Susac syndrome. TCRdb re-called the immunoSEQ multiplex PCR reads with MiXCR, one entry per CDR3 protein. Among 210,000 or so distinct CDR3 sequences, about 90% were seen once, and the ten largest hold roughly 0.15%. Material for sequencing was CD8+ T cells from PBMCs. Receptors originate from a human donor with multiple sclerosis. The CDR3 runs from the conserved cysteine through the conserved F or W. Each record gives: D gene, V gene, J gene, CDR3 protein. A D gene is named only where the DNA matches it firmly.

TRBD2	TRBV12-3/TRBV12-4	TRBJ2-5	CASSFRTSGGLTQYF
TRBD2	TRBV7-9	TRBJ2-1	CASSLVTSGRGYNEQFF
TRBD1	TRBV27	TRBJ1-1	CASSLSQGGTEAFF
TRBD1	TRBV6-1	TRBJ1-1	CASRALRQGLNTEAFF
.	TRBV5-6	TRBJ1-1	CASSLGGVTEAFF
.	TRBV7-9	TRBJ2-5	CASSPFWGPETQYF
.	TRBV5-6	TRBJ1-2	CASSYEVLRGLYGYTF
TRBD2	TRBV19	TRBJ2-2	CASSGGGSTGELFF
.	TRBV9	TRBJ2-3	CASSSGTTKGDTQYF
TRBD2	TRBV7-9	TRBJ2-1	CASSSPAGGPDTNEQFF
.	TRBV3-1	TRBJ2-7	CASSEDAYEQYF
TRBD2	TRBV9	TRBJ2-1	CASSTSGAYNEQFF
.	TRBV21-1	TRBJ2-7	CASSKGPPEQYF
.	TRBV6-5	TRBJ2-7	CASSTGPSYEQYF
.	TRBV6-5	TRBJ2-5	CASSYSKNYQETQYF
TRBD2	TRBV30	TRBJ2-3	CAWSTTSGGAWAQYF
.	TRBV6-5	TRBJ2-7	CASSSDGREQYF
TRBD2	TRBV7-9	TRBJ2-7	CASSLLGWEGNYEQYF
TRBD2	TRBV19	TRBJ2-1	CASSADSGRLYNEQFF
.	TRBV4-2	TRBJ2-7	CASSQGAQVPYEQYF
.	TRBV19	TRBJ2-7	CASSITGRAEQYF
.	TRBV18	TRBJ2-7	CASSPEGGYEQYF
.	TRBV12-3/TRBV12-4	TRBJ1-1	CASSTLGARGEAFF
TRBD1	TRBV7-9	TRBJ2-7	CASSLPPGQGPEQYF
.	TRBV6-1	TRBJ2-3	CASSEPRLRDTQYF
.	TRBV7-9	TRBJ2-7	CASSLASLSYEQYF
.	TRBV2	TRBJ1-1	CASADYEAFF
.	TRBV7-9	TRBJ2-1	CASSPGPDAKRDSYNEQFF
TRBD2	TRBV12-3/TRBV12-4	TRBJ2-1	CASSGSGRARFF
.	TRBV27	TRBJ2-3	CASSLSIPPSSTQYF
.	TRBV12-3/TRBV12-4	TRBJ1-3	CASSLWTAPGGNTIYF
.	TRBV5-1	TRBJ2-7	CASSFGNRVGDYYEQYF
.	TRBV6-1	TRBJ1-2	CASSDRPFYTF
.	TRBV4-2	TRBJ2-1	CASSQAYEQFF
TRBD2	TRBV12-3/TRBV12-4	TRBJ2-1	CASSSSGLAGREQFF
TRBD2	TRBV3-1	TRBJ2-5	CASLAGMGETQYF
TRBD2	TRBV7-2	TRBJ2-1	CASSLNFRLAESYNEQFF
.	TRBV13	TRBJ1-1	CASSFPGSEAFF
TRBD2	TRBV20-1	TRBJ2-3	CSATSTGLAGDGIRITDTQYF
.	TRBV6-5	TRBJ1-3	CASSYAPFTRGSGNTIYF
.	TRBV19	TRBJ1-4	CASSSTNFQEKLFF
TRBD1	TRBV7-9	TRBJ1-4	CASSGPDRRNEKLFF